This T cell receptor beta chain was retrieved from a study of T cell responses to AZD1222 COVID-19 vaccine. Sequencing used immunoSEQ multiplex PCR; TCRdb keeps in-frame clones, though not all of them. The sample lists roughly 120,000 clones, about nine tenths occurring once. This clone was observed a few times. The antigen is unknown. General study findings and limits: Donors were chiefly white British, with a greater number of females, and clonal diversity was perhaps underestimated. The repertoires were collected only after the peak T cell response.

Trimming shortened V by 5 bases and J by 7 bases, and 18 bases separated the two germline ends. Germline CDR1 and CDR2: SSHAT and FNYEAQ (reference sequence). The CDR3 is 15 residues long. The V call is TRBV7-7, the J call TRBJ2-1; D may match TRBD1 or TRBD2 (6 bases each). This material consisted of peripheral blood, taken on day 0 of AZD1222 vaccination. This TCR came from an adult in good health. CDR3 sequence reads: CASSPGAPGANEQFF. Here the CDR3 DNA reads TGTGCCAGCAGCCCTGGCGCCCCGGGGGCAAATGAGCAGTTCTTC.